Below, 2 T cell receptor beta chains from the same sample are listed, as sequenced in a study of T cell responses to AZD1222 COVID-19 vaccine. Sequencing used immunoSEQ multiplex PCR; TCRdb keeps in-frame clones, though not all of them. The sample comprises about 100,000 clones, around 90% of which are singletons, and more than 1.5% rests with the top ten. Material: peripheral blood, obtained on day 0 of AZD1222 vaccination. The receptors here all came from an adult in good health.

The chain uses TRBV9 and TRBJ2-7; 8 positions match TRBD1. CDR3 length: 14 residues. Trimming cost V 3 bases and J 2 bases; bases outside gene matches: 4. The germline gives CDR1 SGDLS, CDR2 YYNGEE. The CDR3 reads CASSEGQGAYEQYF. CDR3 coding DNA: TGTGCCAGCAGCGAAGGACAGGGAGCCTACGAGCAGTACTTC.

The CDR3 bases are TGTGCCAGCAGTGACTCTCCTAGCGGGCCCTACAATGAGCAGTTCTTC. This sequence encodes CASSDSPSGPYNEQFF. The chain couples TRBV6-4 to TRBJ2-1, with TRBD2 matching 8 bases. This CDR3 has 16 amino acids. V was pared by 0 bases and J by 2 bases, with 3 bases of the junction left unmatched. Germline lookup yields CDR1 MRHNA and CDR2 SNTAGT.